This T cell receptor beta chain was profiled in a study of response to subunit inactivated influenza vaccine (dated by TCRdb to the late 2010s). Some background on the complete study: Deep quantitative T cell receptor repertoire profiling was used in the study to track responses to a trivalent subunit inactivated influenza vaccine. The investigation overall reported the following: The authors proposed that each seasonal influenza vaccination may bring in only a limited number of new T cells.

The receptor library was made with RT-PCR. The sample was run on an Illumina HiSeq 2500. The raw public data were reprocessed by TCRdb itself: fastp quality trimming at Q25, MiXCR clonotype calling, in-frame beta chains only. All rows with the same CDR3 protein become a single entry with the most common DNA and genes. This sample is represented by roughly 650,000 distinct CDR3 sequences; 15% to 19% of them were singletons. Approximately 10% of the sample lies in the top ten. Based on the germline V gene, the CDR1 and CDR2 sequences are SGDLS and YYNGEE. Inclusive of the bounding cysteine and phenylalanine, the CDR3 is 16 residues long. Only the CDR3 DNA is retained, 48 bases long and in frame from the first base. V has 2 bases trimmed and J has 4 bases trimmed; junction bases matching no gene number 10. Details on this clonotype: The antigen it binds to is not known. No clone much larger than this one lies a single base away; base qualities are absent.

This sample comprised PBMCs from blood, obtained 11 to 12 days after vaccination. The rearrangement joined TRBV9 to TRBJ2-5, with TRBD2 identical over 8 junction bases. The receptor's source is a man over 45 who received an inactivated influenza vaccine. Donor details come from another sample of the same person, matched by shared clones. This receptor carries the CDR3 CASSVAAGGSRETQYF. The nucleotide sequence is given as TGTGCCAGCAGCGTCGCCGCGGGAGGATCGCGAGAGACCCAGTACTTC.